This T cell receptor beta chain was captured in a study of CD4 and CD8 cells across lung adenocarcinoma regions. TCRdb recomputed calls from the PCR reads with MiXCR, one row per CDR3 protein. The sample holds roughly 24,000 distinct CDR3 sequences, approximately 52% seen once. This CDR3 has 15 residues. J gave up 3 bases and V 8 bases, and 11 bases lay outside the gene matches. CDR1 and CDR2 from the germline V gene are MNHNS and SASEGT. This clonotype has just a few counts. The chain uses TRBV6-1 and TRBJ2-7, with TRBD1 matching over 9 bases. Sequencing was carried out using CD4+ T cells from the center of a lung tumor. The TCR originated in a male donor with lung adenocarcinoma. The CD4 and CD8 labels of this study may be unreliable. CDR3 DNA: TGTGCCAGCTGGAGAGGGGACAGGGTAGGCTACGAGCAGTACTTC. As protein: CASWRGDRVGYEQYF.